These 24 T cell receptor beta chains share one sample of origin, sequenced in a study of CD8 T cells in Susac syndrome. RNA was extracted with the RNeasy kit, and a quantity of about 0.45 to 1 ug was reverse transcribed using random hexamers. TCRdb re-called the immunoSEQ multiplex PCR reads through MiXCR, storing one row per CDR3 protein. The sample carries 100,000 to 150,000 distinct CDR3 sequences, over 85% recorded once. The sequenced sample was CD8+ T cells from PBMCs. Every receptor here comes from a human donor with Susac syndrome.

The rearrangement joins TRBV4-2 to TRBJ2-2, with 8 bases identical to TRBD1. The trim removed 1 base at V and 7 bases at J, leaving 5 bases unmatched. From germline, CDR1 is LGHNA and CDR2 YNFKEQ. The CDR3 consists of 15 residues. Written as DNA, the CDR3 is TGTGCCAGCAGCCAAGTACAGGGGGAGAACGGGGAGCTGTTTTTT. Encoded protein: CASSQVQGENGELFF.

This chain links TRBV11-2 with TRBJ2-2, with D uncertain. Trimming removed 4 bases at V and 1 base at J, with 16 bases between. The CDR3 has 17 amino acids. Germline V lookup: CDR1 SGHAT, CDR2 FQNNGV. For the CDR3, the DNA is TGTGCCAGCAGCTCCCCCACGGCTACGCAGAACACCGGGGAGCTGTTTTTT. Its protein is CASSSPTATQNTGELFF.

The V call is TRBV30, the J call TRBJ1-4, with 8 positions matching TRBD1. Germline V gene data show CDR1 as GTSNPN and CDR2 as SVGIG (reference sequence). The CDR3 length is 16 residues. V lost 4 bases to trimming and J lost 8 bases; unmatched junction nucleotides: 15. Here the CDR3 DNA reads TGTGCCTGGAACTGGGGACAGGCCCCCCTCTTAGAAAAACTGTTTTTT. It yields the protein CAWNWGQAPLLEKLFF.

On this clonotype itself: The junction does not match germline at one end; this may be a read error. The CDR3 region is CSAQPPVRSHEQYF. The CDR3 nucleotides are TGCAGTGCCCAGCCCCCCGTTCGCTCCCACGAGCAGTACTTC. This rearrangement joins TRBV20-1 to TRBJ2-7, with D unclear. CDR3 length: 14 amino acids. The V gene's germline CDR1 is DFQATT and CDR2 SNEGSKA (reference sequence).

This rearrangement joins TRBV11-1 to TRBJ2-1; 9 bases are shared with TRBD2. The CDR3 contains 15 residues. V gave up 1 base and J gave up 8 bases; unmatched junction bases: 6. Germline values: CDR1 SGHAT, CDR2 FQDESV (reference sequence). CDR3 in DNA: TGTGCCAGCAGCTTAGTTAGCGGGAGCGGTCATGAGCAGTTCTTC. It is translated as CASSLVSGSGHEQFF.

This chain joins TRBV27 and TRBJ2-1; D uncertain. Per germline, CDR1 MNHEY and CDR2 SMNVEV (reference sequence). The V gene lost 6 bases and the J gene lost 2 bases, with 14 bases spanning the gap. The CDR3 runs 15 residues. DNA of the CDR3: TGTGCCAGCAGAGGCCCAGGTAGCCCCTACAATGAGCAGTTCTTC. Protein sequence: CASRGPGSPYNEQFF.

V and J are TRBV20-1 and TRBJ1-1, with D possibly matching TRBD1 (6 bases). V was pared by 3 bases and J by 3 bases, with 8 bases between. Germline assignment: CDR1 DFQATT and CDR2 SNEGSKA (reference sequence). This CDR3 contains 12 residues. The DNA for the CDR3 is TGCAGTGCTAGCCGGACAGACACTGAAGCTTTCTTT. The encoded protein is CSASRTDTEAFF.

The chain couples TRBV6-2 or TRBV6-3 to TRBJ2-6; D uncertain. Germline loops: CDR1 MNHEY, CDR2 SVGEGT. Trimming took 6 bases from V and 0 from J, leaving 9 bases between them. CDR3 size: 15 residues. The CDR3 loop reads CASSLKGSGANVLTF. CDR3 nucleotide sequence: TGTGCCAGCAGCTTAAAGGGCTCTGGGGCCAACGTCCTGACTTTC.

The V and J genes are TRBV15 and TRBJ1-3; D gene ambiguous. V dropped 0 bases and J dropped 7 bases, with 13 bases sitting between them. From germline, CDR1 is LNHNV and CDR2 YYDKDF (reference sequence). The CDR3 has 15 residues. CDR3: CATSRDNYHSNTIYF. The CDR3 DNA follows: TGTGCCACCAGCAGAGATAACTACCATTCCAACACCATATATTTT.

The rearrangement joins TRBV9 to TRBJ2-1; TRBD2 is a possible D gene (5 bases). The V and J ends lost 3 bases and 12 bases respectively, with 10 bases between them. This CDR3 region has 11 residues. Germline V CDR1 and CDR2: SGDLS, YYNGEE. As DNA, the CDR3 is TGTGCCAGCAGCGGACACGCGGGGCAGTTCTTC. Protein sequence: CASSGHAGQFF.

V gene TRBV30 combines with J gene TRBJ1-1; D call uncertain. Germline V gene lookup returns CDR1 GTSNPN and CDR2 SVGIG (reference sequence). The CDR3 covers 15 residues. Trimming pared 3 bases from V and 6 bases from J, leaving 20 bases between. The CDR3 reads CAWRSLLGNGAEAFF. The CDR3 coding sequence is TGTGCCTGGAGGTCGCTTCTTGGGAACGGGGCTGAAGCTTTCTTT.

The chain joins TRBV5-6 to TRBJ1-1; D remains ambiguous. This CDR3 contains 14 residues. Germline CDR1 reads SGHDT; CDR2 reads YYEEEE. Trimming left V 4 bases short and J 5 bases short, with 15 bases between. CDR3 coding DNA: TGTGCCAGCAGCCTCGGAATTCGCGGGACTGAAGCTTTCTTT. Its translation is CASSLGIRGTEAFF.

This chain uses TRBV30 with TRBJ2-5, with TRBD2 matching 7 bases. The J segment lost 5 bases and the V segment lost 5 bases, leaving 8 bases of the junction unmatched. Germline CDR1 reads GTSNPN; CDR2 reads SVGIG (reference sequence). The CDR3 spans 13 residues. CDR3 sequence: CAWEGGFGETQYF. The CDR3, as DNA: TGTGCCTGGGAGGGAGGGTTCGGGGAGACCCAGTACTTC.

The genes are TRBV5-1 and TRBJ2-1; 7 bases match TRBD1. Germline trimming cut 0 bases from V and 4 bases from J; bases unmatched to any gene: 4. CDR1 SGHRS and CDR2 YFSETQ come from the germline V gene. The CDR3 runs 15 residues. CDR3 bases: TGCGCCAGCAGCTTGGAGGGGGACAGTTACAATGAGCAGTTCTTC. Translation gives CASSLEGDSYNEQFF.

This chain connects TRBV20-1 to TRBJ1-4; 9 positions agree with TRBD1. Germline V gives CDR1 DFQATT, CDR2 SNEGSKA (reference sequence). The CDR3 is 13 residues long. Trimming at V came to 5 bases and at J to 7 bases, leaving 5 bases not matched to a gene. For the CDR3, the DNA is TGCAGTGCTCGGACAGGGGAAGCTGAAAAACTGTTTTTT. Translated, it gives CSARTGEAEKLFF.

The rearrangement joins TRBV11-1 to TRBJ2-1; no clear D. V lost 5 bases and J 3 bases, leaving 14 bases between the germline ends. Germline V CDR1 and CDR2: SGHAT, FQDESV (reference sequence). The CDR3 is made up of 15 amino acids. The CDR3: CASSPIPARYNEQFF. DNA of the CDR3: TGTGCCAGCAGCCCCATTCCCGCCCGCTACAATGAGCAGTTCTTC.

This sequence joins TRBV15 and TRBJ1-5; weak D call: TRBD1 (6 bases). This CDR3 contains 17 residues. The ends were cut back, 3 bases at V and 9 bases at J, with 24 bases in the middle. From germline, CDR1 is LNHNV and CDR2 YYDKDF (reference sequence). CDR3 residues: CATSRRMGHPHLWPQHF. The CDR3 DNA sequence: TGTGCCACCAGCAGGAGAATGGGACACCCCCATCTGTGGCCCCAGCATTTT.

V usage is TRBV29-1 and J usage is TRBJ2-3; TRBD1 aligns across 8 bases. V was clipped by 4 bases and J by 1 base; unmatched bases: 7. The CDR3 is 15 residues long. Germline V CDR1 and CDR2: SQVTM, ANQGSEA. Here the CDR3 DNA reads TGCAGCGTTGGGGTGACAGGGGATGGCACAGATACGCAGTATTTT. Translation: CSVGVTGDGTDTQYF.

V is TRBV7-9 and J is TRBJ1-5, with TRBD1 as a possible D gene (5 bases). The CDR3 runs to 14 residues. The V gene lost 3 bases and the J gene lost 4 bases, with 10 bases spanning the gap. Per the germline V gene, CDR1 is SEHNR and CDR2 is FQNEAQ (reference sequence). The CDR3 sequence is CASSFGGENQPQHF. The CDR3 DNA reads as TGTGCCAGCAGCTTCGGAGGGGAAAATCAGCCCCAGCATTTT.

V gene TRBV12-3 or TRBV12-4 combines with J gene TRBJ1-1, with D possibly being TRBD1 (5 bases). Deletions cut 1 base from V and 11 bases from J, with 11 bases between. The CDR3 is 12 residues long. The CDR3 DNA reads TGTGCCAGCAGTTTAGGGGGCGGCGAGGCTTTCTTT. Protein product: CASSLGGGEAFF.

The count of this clonotype is one. The chain is built from TRBV7-2 and TRBJ2-3; D not certain. This CDR3 spans 12 amino acids. V dropped 1 base and J dropped 2 bases, with 1 base sitting between them. Germline V gives CDR1 SGHTA, CDR2 FQGNSA. This chain's CDR3 is CASSLDTDTQYF. CDR3 bases: TGTGCCAGCAGCTTAGACACAGATACGCAGTATTTT.

The V call is TRBV4-2, the J call TRBJ2-3; 11 bases align to TRBD2. This CDR3 has 16 amino acids. The germline gives CDR1 LGHNA, CDR2 YNFKEQ. The V gene end was trimmed by 0 bases and the J gene end by 4 bases; junction bases not matched to a gene: 3. The CDR3 bases are TGTGCCAGCAGCCAAGAAGGTAGCGGGGGGGCAGATACGCAGTATTTT. Translating it yields CASSQEGSGGADTQYF.

This chain connects TRBV9 to TRBJ2-6; unclear D gene. CDR1 is SGDLS, CDR2 YYNGEE, per germline. Between the trimmed V and J ends, which lost 3 bases and 0 bases, there was a span of 4 bases. The length of the CDR3 is 14 residues. This CDR3 reads CASSAGSGANVLTF. CDR3 coding DNA: TGTGCCAGCAGCGCCGGCTCTGGGGCCAACGTCCTGACTTTC.

The rearrangement links TRBV30 to TRBJ1-6; D not certain. Germline loops: CDR1 GTSNPN, CDR2 SVGIG (reference sequence). This CDR3 comprises 13 residues. V lost 3 bases, J lost 7 bases, and 10 bases lay in between. CDR3 sequence: CAWSGTWNSPLHF. DNA for the CDR3: TGTGCCTGGAGCGGAACATGGAATTCACCCCTCCACTTT.